The clone carrying this T cell receptor beta chain was observed a few times. Each CDR3 protein gets one entry after TCRdb re-called the 5' RACE reads with MiXCR. Here the sample spans 450,000 to 600,000 distinct CDR3 sequences, 13% being singletons. The sample is drawn from a study of T cells after yellow fever vaccination. The length of the CDR3 is 12 residues. The V and J ends lost 4 bases and 6 bases respectively, with 8 bases between them. Germline assignment: CDR1 SGDLS and CDR2 YYNGEE. The sequenced sample was PBMCs, obtained on the day of the yellow fever booster vaccination. The origin of this receptor is a young man who received the YFV17D yellow fever vaccine. The rearrangement links TRBV9 to TRBJ2-4; tentatively, D is TRBD1 or TRBD2 (5 bases each). Here the CDR3 reads CASSRGGNIQYF. The CDR3 DNA follows: TGTGCCAGCAGCCGTGGGGGAAACATTCAGTACTTC. Filled out from reference TRBV9 and TRBJ2-4, the complete variable domain reads DSGVTQTPKHLITATGQRVTLRCSPRSGDLSVYWYQQSLDQGLQFLIQYYNGEERAKGNILERFSAQQFPDLHSELNLSSLELGDSALYFCASSRGGNIQYFGAGTRLSVL.